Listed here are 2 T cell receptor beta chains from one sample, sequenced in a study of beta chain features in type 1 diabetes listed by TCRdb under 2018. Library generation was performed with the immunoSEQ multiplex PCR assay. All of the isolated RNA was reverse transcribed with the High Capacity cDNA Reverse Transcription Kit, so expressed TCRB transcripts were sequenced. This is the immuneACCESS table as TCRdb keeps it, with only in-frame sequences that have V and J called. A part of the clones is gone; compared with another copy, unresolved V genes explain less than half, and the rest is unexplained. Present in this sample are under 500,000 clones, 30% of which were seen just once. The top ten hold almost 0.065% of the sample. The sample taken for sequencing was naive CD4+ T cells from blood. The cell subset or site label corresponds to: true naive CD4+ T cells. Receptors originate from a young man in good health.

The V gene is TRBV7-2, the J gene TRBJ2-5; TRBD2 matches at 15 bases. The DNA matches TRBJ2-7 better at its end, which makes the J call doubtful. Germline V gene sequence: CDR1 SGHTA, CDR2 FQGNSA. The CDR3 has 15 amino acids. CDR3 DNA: TGTGCCAGCAGCACCGGACTAGCGGGAGGGAACGAGCAGTACTTC. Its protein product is CASSTGLAGGNEQYF.

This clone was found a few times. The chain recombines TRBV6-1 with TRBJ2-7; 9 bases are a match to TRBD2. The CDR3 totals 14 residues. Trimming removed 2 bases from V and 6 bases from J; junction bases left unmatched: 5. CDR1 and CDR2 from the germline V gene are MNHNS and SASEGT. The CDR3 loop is CASSELGLAREQYF. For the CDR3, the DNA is TGTGCCAGCAGTGAACTGGGACTAGCTCGCGAGCAGTACTTC.